At least ten counts were recorded for the clone carrying this T cell receptor beta chain. The target antigen is unknown. TCRdb processed the 5' RACE reads anew with MiXCR; each CDR3 protein has one entry. The sample has about 100,000 distinct CDR3 sequences; 8.5% to 14% are singletons. This entry is derived from a study of T-cell memory formation after mild COVID-19. For the study at large: Clusters were largely donor specific.

Per germline, CDR1 SGHRS and CDR2 YFSETQ. V lost 4 bases, J lost 2 bases, and 15 bases stayed unmatched. This CDR3 has 20 residues. General study findings and limits: Contracting CD8+ clones were enriched in EMRA, CD4+ mainly in CM and EM.

This chain links TRBV5-1 with TRBJ1-6; 10 positions match TRBD1. The sample comprised PBMCs or a T cell subset sorted from them (not recorded which). The receptor comes from a man aged 18 to 35 who had mild COVID-19 (a few samples of this study predate the infection). Cell type and time point are not known. The CDR3, as DNA: TGCGCCAGCAGCCGACACCGGGGGACAGGGGAAAAGGCCTATAATTCACCCCTCCACTTT. Amino acid sequence: CASSRHRGTGEKAYNSPLHF.